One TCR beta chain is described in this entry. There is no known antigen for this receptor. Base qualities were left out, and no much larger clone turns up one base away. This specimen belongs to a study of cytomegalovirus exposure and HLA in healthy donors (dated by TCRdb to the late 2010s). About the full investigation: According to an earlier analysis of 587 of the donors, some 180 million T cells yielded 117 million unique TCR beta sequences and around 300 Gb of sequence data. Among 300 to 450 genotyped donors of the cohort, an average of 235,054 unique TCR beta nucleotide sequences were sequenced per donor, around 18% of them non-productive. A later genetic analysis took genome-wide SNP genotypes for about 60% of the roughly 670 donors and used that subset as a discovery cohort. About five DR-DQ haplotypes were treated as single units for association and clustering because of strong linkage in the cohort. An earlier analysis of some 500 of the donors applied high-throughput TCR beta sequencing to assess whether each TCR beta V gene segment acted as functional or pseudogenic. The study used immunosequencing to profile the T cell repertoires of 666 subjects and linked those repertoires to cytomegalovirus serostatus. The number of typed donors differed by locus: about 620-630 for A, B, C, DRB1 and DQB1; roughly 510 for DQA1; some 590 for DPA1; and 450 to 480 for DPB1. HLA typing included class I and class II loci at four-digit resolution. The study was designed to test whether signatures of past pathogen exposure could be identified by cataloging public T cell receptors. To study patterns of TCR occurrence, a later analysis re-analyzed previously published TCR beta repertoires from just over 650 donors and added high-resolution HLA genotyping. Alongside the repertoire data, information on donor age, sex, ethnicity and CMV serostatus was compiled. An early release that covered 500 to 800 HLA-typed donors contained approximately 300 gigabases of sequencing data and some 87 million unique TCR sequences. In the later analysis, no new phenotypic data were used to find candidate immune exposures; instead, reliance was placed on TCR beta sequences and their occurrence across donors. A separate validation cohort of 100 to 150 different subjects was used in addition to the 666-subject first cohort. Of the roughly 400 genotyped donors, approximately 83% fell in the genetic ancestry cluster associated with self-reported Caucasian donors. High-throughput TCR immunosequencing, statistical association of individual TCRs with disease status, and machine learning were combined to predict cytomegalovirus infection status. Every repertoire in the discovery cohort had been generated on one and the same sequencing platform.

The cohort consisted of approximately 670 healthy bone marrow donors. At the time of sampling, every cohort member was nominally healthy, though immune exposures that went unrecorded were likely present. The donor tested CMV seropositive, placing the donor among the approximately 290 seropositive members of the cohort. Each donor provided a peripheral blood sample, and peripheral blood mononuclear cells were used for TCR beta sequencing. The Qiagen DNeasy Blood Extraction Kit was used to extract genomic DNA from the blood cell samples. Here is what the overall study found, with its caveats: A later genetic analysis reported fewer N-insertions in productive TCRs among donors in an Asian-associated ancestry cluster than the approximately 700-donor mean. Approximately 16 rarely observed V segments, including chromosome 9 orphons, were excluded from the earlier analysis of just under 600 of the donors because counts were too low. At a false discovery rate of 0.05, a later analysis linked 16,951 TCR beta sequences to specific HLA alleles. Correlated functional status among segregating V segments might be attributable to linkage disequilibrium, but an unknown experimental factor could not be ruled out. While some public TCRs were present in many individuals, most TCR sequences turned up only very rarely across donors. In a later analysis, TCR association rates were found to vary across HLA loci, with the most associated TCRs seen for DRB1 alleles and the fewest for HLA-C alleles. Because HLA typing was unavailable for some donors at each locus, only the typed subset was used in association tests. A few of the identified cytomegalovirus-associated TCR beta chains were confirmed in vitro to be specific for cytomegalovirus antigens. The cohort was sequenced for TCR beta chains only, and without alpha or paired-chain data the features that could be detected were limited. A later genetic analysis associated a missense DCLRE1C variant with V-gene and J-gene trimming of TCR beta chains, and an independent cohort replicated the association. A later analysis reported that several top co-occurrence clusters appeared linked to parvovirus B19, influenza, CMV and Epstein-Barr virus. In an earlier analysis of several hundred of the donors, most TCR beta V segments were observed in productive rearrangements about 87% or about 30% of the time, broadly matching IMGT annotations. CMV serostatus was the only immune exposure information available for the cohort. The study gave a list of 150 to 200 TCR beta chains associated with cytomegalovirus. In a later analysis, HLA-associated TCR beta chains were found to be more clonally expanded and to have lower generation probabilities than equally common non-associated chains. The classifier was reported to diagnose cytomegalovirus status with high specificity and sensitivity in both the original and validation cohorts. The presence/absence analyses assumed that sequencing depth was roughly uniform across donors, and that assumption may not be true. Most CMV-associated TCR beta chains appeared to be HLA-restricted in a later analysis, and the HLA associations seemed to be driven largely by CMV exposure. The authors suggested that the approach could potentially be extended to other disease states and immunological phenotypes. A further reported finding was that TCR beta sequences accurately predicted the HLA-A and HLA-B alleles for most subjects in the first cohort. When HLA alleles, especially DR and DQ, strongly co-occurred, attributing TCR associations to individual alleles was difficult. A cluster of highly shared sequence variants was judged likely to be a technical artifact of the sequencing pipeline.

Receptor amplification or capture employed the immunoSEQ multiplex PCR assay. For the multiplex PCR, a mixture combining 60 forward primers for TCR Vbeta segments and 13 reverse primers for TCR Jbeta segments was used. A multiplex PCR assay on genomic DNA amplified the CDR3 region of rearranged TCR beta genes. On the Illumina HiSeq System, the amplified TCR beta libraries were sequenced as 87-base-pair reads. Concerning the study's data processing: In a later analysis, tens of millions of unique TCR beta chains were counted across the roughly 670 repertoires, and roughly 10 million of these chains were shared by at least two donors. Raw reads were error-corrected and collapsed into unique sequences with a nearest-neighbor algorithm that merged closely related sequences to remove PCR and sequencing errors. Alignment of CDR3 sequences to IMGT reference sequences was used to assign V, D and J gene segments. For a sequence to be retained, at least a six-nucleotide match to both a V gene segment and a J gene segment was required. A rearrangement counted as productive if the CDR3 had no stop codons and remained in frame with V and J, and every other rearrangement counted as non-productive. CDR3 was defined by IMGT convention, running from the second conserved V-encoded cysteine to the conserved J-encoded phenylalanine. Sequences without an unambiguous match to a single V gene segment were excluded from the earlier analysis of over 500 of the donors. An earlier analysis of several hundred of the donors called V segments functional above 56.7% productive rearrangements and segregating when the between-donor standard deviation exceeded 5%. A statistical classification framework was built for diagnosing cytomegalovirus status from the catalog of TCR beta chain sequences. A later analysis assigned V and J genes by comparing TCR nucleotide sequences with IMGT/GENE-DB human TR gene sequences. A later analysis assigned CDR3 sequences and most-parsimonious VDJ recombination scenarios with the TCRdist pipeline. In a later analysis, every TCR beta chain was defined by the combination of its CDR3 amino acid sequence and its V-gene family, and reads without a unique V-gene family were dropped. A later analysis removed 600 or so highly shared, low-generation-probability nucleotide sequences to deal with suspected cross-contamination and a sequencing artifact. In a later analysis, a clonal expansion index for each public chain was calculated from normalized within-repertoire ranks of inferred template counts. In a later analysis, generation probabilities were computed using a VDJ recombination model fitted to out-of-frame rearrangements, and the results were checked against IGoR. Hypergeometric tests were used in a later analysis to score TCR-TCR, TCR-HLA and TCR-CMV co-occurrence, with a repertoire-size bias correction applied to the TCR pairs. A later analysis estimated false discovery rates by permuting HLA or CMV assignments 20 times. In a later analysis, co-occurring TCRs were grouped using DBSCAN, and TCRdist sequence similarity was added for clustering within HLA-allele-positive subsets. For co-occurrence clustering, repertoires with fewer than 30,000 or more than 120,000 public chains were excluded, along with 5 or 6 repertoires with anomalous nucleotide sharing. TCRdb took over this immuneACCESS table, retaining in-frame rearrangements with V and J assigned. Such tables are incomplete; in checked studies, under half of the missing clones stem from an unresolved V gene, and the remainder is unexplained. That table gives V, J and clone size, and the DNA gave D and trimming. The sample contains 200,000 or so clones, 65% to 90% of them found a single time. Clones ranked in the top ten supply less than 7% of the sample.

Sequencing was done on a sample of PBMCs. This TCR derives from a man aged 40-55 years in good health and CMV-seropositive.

The nucleotide sequence reads TGTGCCAGCAGCTTAGTAGCACAGGCCAGCTCCTACGAGCAGTACTTC. It codes for CASSLVAQASSYEQYF. The rearrangement combines TRBV7-8 with TRBJ2-7; perhaps TRBD1 is the D gene, with 5 bases matching. From its cysteine to its phenylalanine, the CDR3 spans 16 amino acids. This entry keeps only the CDR3 DNA: 48 bases, framed from base 1. Deletion took 1 base off V and 0 bases off J, with a span of 13 bases between the germline ends. The germline V gene provides CDR1 SGHVS and CDR2 FQNEAQ.